Shown below are 18 T cell receptor beta chains from a single sample sequenced in a study of shared clonotypes between healthy human individuals. Data came from immunoSEQ multiplex PCR; TCRdb stores just in-frame clones and leaves some out. The table has roughly 2.4 million clones, almost 96% seen once. What was sequenced was naive CD4+ T cells sorted from blood. Subset indicated: CD45RA+ positively selected. These receptors were taken from a man in his late teens or twenties in good health.

Comment on this clone: The same CDR3 arises from other DNA sequences in this sample as well. The V call is TRBV5-1, the J call TRBJ2-2; TRBD1 agrees at 7 bases. The germline CDR1 and CDR2 sequences are SGHRS and YFSETQ. The CDR3 spans 15 residues. With 2 bases clipped from V and 3 bases from J, the junction kept 4 bases outside the gene matches. CDR3 loop: CASSLLTGDTGELFF. The CDR3 region has the DNA TGCGCCAGCAGCTTACTCACAGGGGACACCGGGGAGCTGTTTTTT.

The table lists this clone with a count of one. The same CDR3 is also encoded by other DNA sequences in this sample. The genes are TRBV10-3 and TRBJ1-5; 7 bases fit TRBD1. Germline V CDR1 and CDR2: ENHRY, SYGVKD. The CDR3 runs to 14 residues. V was clipped by 4 bases and J by 2 bases; unmatched bases: 2. The CDR3 spells CAISGTGGNQPQHF. In DNA, the CDR3 is TGTGCCATCAGTGGAACAGGGGGCAATCAGCCCCAGCATTTT.

This chain joins TRBV6-6 and TRBJ1-2, with 9 positions matching TRBD1. This CDR3 contains 15 residues. V lost 5 bases to trimming and J lost 5 bases; unmatched junction nucleotides: 9. Germline CDR1 and CDR2: MNHNY and SVGAGI (reference sequence). CDR3 DNA sequence: TGTGCCAGCAGTAATTCCGGGACAGGGCCTTATGGCTACACCTTC. Its translation is CASSNSGTGPYGYTF.

The chain links TRBV13 to TRBJ2-2; unclear D gene. The V gene's germline CDR1 is PRHDT and CDR2 FYEKMQ (reference sequence). V lost 0 bases to trimming and J lost 1 base, with 9 bases between them. The CDR3 extends over 16 amino acids. CDR3: CASSLGLAGNTGELFF. CDR3 DNA: TGTGCCAGCAGCTTAGGCTTGGCAGGGAACACCGGGGAGCTGTTTTTT.

The rearrangement joins TRBV11-3 to TRBJ2-5; D unresolved. Looked up from germline, CDR1 is SGHNT and CDR2 is YENEEA. V lost 1 base to trimming and J lost 2 bases, with 11 bases between them. This CDR3 comprises 15 residues. CDR3 in amino acids: CASSLGPGRQETQYF. The CDR3 DNA follows: TGTGCCAGCAGCTTAGGGCCAGGAAGGCAAGAGACCCAGTACTTC. The variable domain in full, with the rest retrieved from reference TRBV11-3 and TRBJ2-5, is EAGVVQSPRYKIIEKKQPVAFWCNPISGHNTLYWYLQNLGQGPELLIRYENEEAVDDSQLPKDRFSAERLKGVDSTLKIQPAELGDSAVYLCASSLGPGRQETQYFGPGTRLLVL.

V gene TRBV28 combines with J gene TRBJ2-7; D is perhaps TRBD1 (5 bases). V was trimmed by 7 bases and J by 5 bases, leaving 15 bases between them. This CDR3 is 13 amino acids long. The germline gives CDR1 MDHEN, CDR2 SYDVKM. CDR3 sequence (DNA): TGTGCCAGCACCTCGGTTAGGGGCCACGAGCAGTACTTC. Translated, it gives CASTSVRGHEQYF.

CDR3 sequence: CASSLAQFEQYF. Written as DNA, the CDR3 is TGTGCCAGCAGCTTAGCCCAATTCGAGCAGTACTTC. V is TRBV28 and J is TRBJ2-7; D is uncertain. CDR3 length equals 12 residues. Deletions cut 6 bases from V and 6 bases from J, with 12 bases between. Germline V lookup: CDR1 MDHEN, CDR2 SYDVKM.

This clone was detected only a few times. This chain uses TRBV4-1 with TRBJ2-5; D possibly corresponds to TRBD2 (6 bases). There are 15 residues in the CDR3. CDR1 is MGHRA and CDR2 is YSYEKL in the germline V gene. Deletions cut 1 base from V and 7 bases from J, with 16 bases between. In DNA, the CDR3 is TGCGCCAGCAGCCAAGCCGAAAACGGGGGATTGACCCAGTACTTC. It translates to CASSQAENGGLTQYF.

Notes on this clone: This sample also contains other DNA sequences that code for the same CDR3. This chain uses TRBV5-1 with TRBJ2-5; D remains unclear. The germline V gene has CDR1 SGHRS and CDR2 YFSETQ. There are 13 residues in the CDR3. V was trimmed by 0 bases and J by 1 base, leaving 4 bases between them. CDR3 nucleotide sequence: TGCGCCAGCAGCTTGGATCCCCAAGAGACCCAGTACTTC. This encodes CASSLDPQETQYF. Supplemented by reference TRBV5-1 and TRBJ2-5, the full variable domain reads KAGVTQTPRYLIKTRGQQVTLSCSPISGHRSVSWYQQTPGQGLQFLFEYFSETQRNKGNFPGRFSGRQFSNSRSEMNVSTLELGDSALYLCASSLDPQETQYFGPGTRLLVL.

CDR3 DNA sequence: TGTGCCAGCAGACGACAGGGTAGGGACACTGAAGCTTTCTTT. This codes for CASRRQGRDTEAFF. The rearrangement links TRBV2 to TRBJ1-1; TRBD1 agrees at 7 bases. This CDR3 has 14 residues. Germline V gene lookup returns CDR1 SNHLY and CDR2 FYNNEI. The V and J ends lost 6 bases and 3 bases, in that order; junction bases with no gene match: 7.

The chain carries TRBV21-1 and TRBJ2-7. TRBV21-1 is classified as a pseudogene. CDR3 size: 14 residues. The CDR3 spells CASGVSGSSYEQYF. The DNA of the CDR3 is TGTGCCAGCGGTGTGTCAGGGAGCTCCTACGAGCAGTACTTC.

J is TRBJ1-1 and V is TRBV6-5, with D tentatively TRBD1 (5 bases). Trimming removed 4 bases at V and 1 base at J, with 16 bases between. This CDR3 is 16 amino acids long. Germline assignment: CDR1 MNHEY and CDR2 SVGAGI. The CDR3 DNA sequence: TGTGCCAGCAGTTCCCACTGGGGGGTCGGGAACACTGAAGCTTTCTTT. Encoded protein: CASSSHWGVGNTEAFF.

DNA for the CDR3: TGTGCCAGCAGCTTGGATGGTGGGATTGGGGGAGAGACCCAGTACTTC. It encodes CASSLDGGIGGETQYF. This sequence joins TRBV5-4 and TRBJ2-5; tentatively, D is TRBD1 or TRBD2 (5 bases each). V was cut by 0 bases and J by 4 bases, with 16 bases left in between. Germline V gives CDR1 SGHNT, CDR2 YYREEE (reference sequence). The CDR3 is 16 amino acids.

The gene calls are TRBV7-9 and TRBJ2-7; 7 bases map to TRBD2. This CDR3 is 13 amino acids long. The V gene's germline CDR1 is SEHNR and CDR2 FQNEAQ (reference sequence). J was trimmed by 9 bases and V by 2 bases; bases with no gene match: 7. In nucleotides, the CDR3 is TGTGCCAGCAGCTTAAACGGGGGGACGGGGCAGTACTTC. This sequence encodes CASSLNGGTGQYF.

The chain recombines TRBV29-1 with TRBJ1-1; TRBD1 matches at 10 bases. Germline CDR1 and CDR2: SQVTM and ANQGSEA. Trimming took 4 bases from V and 6 from J; bases not matched to a gene: 8. This CDR3 spans 14 amino acids. The CDR3 region is CSVGGTGELAEAFF. CDR3 coding DNA: TGCAGCGTTGGGGGGACAGGGGAATTAGCTGAAGCTTTCTTT.

The rearrangement links TRBV18 to TRBJ2-1; 13 bases map to TRBD2. Germline lookup yields CDR1 KGHSH and CDR2 LQKENI. Trimming took 2 bases from V and 6 from J; bases not matched to a gene: 1. The CDR3 loop spans 15 amino acids. Here the CDR3 reads CASSPRTSGGNEQFF. CDR3 nucleotides: TGTGCCAGCTCACCAAGGACTAGCGGGGGCAATGAGCAGTTCTTC.

V is TRBV6-5 and J is TRBJ2-5; a weak D match, TRBD2 (7 bases). The CDR3 extends over 13 amino acids. V was clipped by 4 bases and J by 6 bases, with 12 bases between them. Germline V gives CDR1 MNHEY, CDR2 SVGAGI. DNA of the CDR3: TGTGCCAGCAGTTTTGCGGGGGCGAAGACCCAGTACTTC. Translated, it gives CASSFAGAKTQYF.

V and J are TRBV28 and TRBJ2-4; D call uncertain. The CDR3 is 12 amino acids. Germline V gene sequence: CDR1 MDHEN, CDR2 SYDVKM. Trimming left V 6 bases short and J 1 base short, with 4 bases between. CDR3 protein: CASREAKNIQYF. CDR3 nucleotide sequence: TGTGCCAGCAGGGAGGCCAAAAACATTCAGTACTTC.